The entry below gives a single T cell receptor (beta chain) sequence along with its context. Some clones are missing from TCRdb's copy, which holds only in-frame ones; the method was immunoSEQ multiplex PCR. The data contain 23,000 or so clones, under 30% of them singletons. Noted time point: after neoadjuvant nivolumab, at surgical resection. This sample stems from a study of neoadjuvant anti-PD-1 for oral cavity cancer. As for the study in general: Patients mostly received three to four biweekly nivolumab doses at 3 mg/kg before surgery.

The material was tumor tissue, obtained after nivolumab (anti-PD-1) treatment. The receptor was isolated from a person aged 40 to 85 with oral cavity squamous cell carcinoma.

The CDR3 bases are TGTGCCAGCAGCCTTTTCGGGACAGCGCAAGAGACCCAGTACTTC. It encodes CASSLFGTAQETQYF. The gene calls are TRBV7-3 and TRBJ2-5; 7 nucleotides line up with TRBD1. Germline loops: CDR1 SGHTA, CDR2 FQGTGA. The CDR3 has 15 amino acids. The junction had 8 bases not matched to a gene; V was cut back by 5 bases and J by 2 bases. The full variable domain, in which reference TRBV7-3 and TRBJ2-5 provide the parts outside the CDR3, is GAGVSQTPSNKVTEKGKYVELRCDPISGHTALYWYRQSLGQGPEFLIYFQGTGAADDSGLPNDRFFAVRPEGSVSTLKIQRTERGDSAVYLCASSLFGTAQETQYFGPGTRLLVL.